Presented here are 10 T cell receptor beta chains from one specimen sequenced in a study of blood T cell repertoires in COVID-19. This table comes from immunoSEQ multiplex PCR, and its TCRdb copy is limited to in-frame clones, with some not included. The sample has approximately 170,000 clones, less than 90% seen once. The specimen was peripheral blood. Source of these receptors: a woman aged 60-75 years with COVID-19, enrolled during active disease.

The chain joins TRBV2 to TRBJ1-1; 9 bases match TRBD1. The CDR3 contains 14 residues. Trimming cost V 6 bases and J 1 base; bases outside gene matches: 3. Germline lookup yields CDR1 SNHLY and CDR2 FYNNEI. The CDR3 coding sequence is TGTGCCAGCAGACAGGGGGCATCGAACACTGAAGCTTTCTTT. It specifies CASRQGASNTEAFF.

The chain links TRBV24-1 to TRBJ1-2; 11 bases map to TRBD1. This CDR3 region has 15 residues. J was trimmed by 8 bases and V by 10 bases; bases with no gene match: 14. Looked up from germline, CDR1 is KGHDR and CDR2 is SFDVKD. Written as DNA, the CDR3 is TGTGCCACTTGGGGCCCCGGACAGGGGGCGGGCGGCTACACCTTC. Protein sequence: CATWGPGQGAGGYTF.

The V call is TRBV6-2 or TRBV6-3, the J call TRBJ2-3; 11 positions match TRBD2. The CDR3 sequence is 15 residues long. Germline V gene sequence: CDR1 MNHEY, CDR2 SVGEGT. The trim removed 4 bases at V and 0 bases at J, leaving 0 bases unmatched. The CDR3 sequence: CASSWTSGSTDTQYF. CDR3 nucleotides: TGTGCCAGCAGTTGGACTAGCGGGAGCACAGATACGCAGTATTTT.

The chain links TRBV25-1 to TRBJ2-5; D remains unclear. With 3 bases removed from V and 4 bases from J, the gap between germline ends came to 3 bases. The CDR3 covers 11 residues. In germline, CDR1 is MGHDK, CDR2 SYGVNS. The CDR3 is CASSDLETQYF. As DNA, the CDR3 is TGTGCCAGCAGTGATCTAGAGACCCAGTACTTC.

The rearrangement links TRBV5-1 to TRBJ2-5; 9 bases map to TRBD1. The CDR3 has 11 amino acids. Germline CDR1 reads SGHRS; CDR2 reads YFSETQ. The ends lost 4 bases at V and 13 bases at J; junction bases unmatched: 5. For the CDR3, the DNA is TGCGCCAGCAGCGAGAGGGACAGGGCGTACTTC. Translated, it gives CASSERDRAYF.

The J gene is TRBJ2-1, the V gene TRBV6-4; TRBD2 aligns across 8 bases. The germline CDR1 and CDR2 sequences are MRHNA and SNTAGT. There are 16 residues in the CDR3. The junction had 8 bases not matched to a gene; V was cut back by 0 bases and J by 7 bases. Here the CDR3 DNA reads TGTGCCAGCAGTGACTCGGCGGGAGGCTTACGGAATGAGCAGTTCTTC. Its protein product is CASSDSAGGLRNEQFF.

The CDR3 nucleotides read TGTGCCAGCAATCCCCGGGACTTCACAGATACGCAGTATTTT. It translates to CASNPRDFTDTQYF. The rearrangement uses TRBV28 and TRBJ2-3; weak D call: TRBD2 (6 bases). The germline CDR1 and CDR2 sequences are MDHEN and SYDVKM. This CDR3 spans 14 amino acids. Trimming took 7 bases from V and 2 from J, leaving 13 bases between them.

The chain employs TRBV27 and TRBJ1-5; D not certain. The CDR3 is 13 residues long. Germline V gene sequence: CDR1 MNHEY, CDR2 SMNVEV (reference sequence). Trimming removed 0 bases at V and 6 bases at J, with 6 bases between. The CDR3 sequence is CASSLSVRQPQHF. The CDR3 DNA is TGTGCCAGCAGTTTATCTGTCCGTCAGCCCCAGCATTTT.

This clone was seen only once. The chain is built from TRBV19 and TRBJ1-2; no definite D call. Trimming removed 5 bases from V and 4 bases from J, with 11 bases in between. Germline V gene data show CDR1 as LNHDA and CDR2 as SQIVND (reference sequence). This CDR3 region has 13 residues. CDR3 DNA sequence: TGTGCCAGTAGTCCCCGGACTTCCTATGGCTACACCTTC. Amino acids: CASSPRTSYGYTF. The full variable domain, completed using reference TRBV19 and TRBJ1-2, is DGGITQSPKYLFRKEGQNVTLSCEQNLNHDAMYWYRQDPGQGLRLIYYSQIVNDFQKGDIAEGYSVSREKKESFPLTVTSAQKNPTAFYLCASSPRTSYGYTFGSGTRLTVV.

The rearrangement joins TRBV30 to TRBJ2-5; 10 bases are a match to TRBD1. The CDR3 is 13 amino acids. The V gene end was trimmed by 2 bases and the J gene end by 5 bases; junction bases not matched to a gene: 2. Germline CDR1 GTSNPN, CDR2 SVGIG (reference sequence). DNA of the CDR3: TGTGCCTGGAGTAGGACAGGGGGGGAGACCCAGTACTTC. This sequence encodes CAWSRTGGETQYF.